The subject of this entry is one TCR beta chain. What it binds is unknown. The CDR3 is made up of 13 amino acids. CDR1 SGHTA and CDR2 FQGNSA come from the germline V gene. Trimming at V came to 4 bases and at J to 6 bases, leaving 3 bases not matched to a gene. Generation of TCR beta libraries employed quantitative 5'-RACE incorporating molecular barcodes. A single record per CDR3 protein comes from TCRdb applying MiXCR to the 5' RACE reads. This table holds roughly 250,000 distinct CDR3 sequences, roughly 10% found once. The entry originates in a study of CD8 T cells in ankylosing spondylitis. Findings and limits, study-wide: A TCR beta motif made of fewer than ten highly homologous variants seemed typical of ankylosing spondylitis blood. The study looked at matched synovial fluid samples from ankylosing spondylitis patients. Disease-linked clones were reported to be significantly enriched there.

Sequenced material: blood, either unsorted or a sorted T cell fraction (not recorded which). The rearrangement joins TRBV7-2 to TRBJ1-5; 7 nucleotides line up with TRBD1. The receptor was derived from a male donor with ankylosing spondylitis or in good health (not recorded which). The CDR3 region has the DNA TGTGCCAGCAGCTCAGACAGGGCTCAGCCCCAGCATTTT. The encoded protein is CASSSDRAQPQHF.